The 4 T cell receptor beta chains below come from one sample, sequenced in a study of radiation and T cells in renal cell carcinoma. Method: immunoSEQ multiplex PCR; TCRdb's copy keeps in-frame clones and lacks some. The top ten hold 1.5% to 2% of the sample, which has under 150,000 clones, approximately 75% seen once. Time point described: blood 2 weeks post-SBRT. Specified treatment: 15 Gy SBRT to primary tumor, nephrectomy 4 weeks later. The starting material was blood, obtained from a patient whose treatment included radiotherapy and nephrectomy. These TCRs come from a woman aged 60 to 75 with renal cell carcinoma.

This clone was found a few times. This CDR3 is also generated by other DNA sequences in the sample. The V gene is TRBV6-5, the J gene TRBJ1-1; D gene ambiguous. CDR3 size: 11 residues. CDR1 is MNHEY and CDR2 is SVGAGI in the germline V gene. Trimming stripped 5 bases from V and 1 base from J, with 2 bases between. CDR3 protein: CASSRNTEAFF. The CDR3 DNA reads TGTGCCAGCAGTCGGAACACTGAAGCTTTCTTT.

This clone was counted once. The chain combines TRBV28 with TRBJ1-2, with TRBD1 as a possible D gene (6 bases). V was cut by 4 bases and J by 0 bases, with 18 bases left in between. Germline V CDR1 and CDR2: MDHEN, SYDVKM. CDR3 length equals 17 residues. The CDR3 region is CASSSAGTNYANYGYTF. The CDR3 DNA follows: TGTGCCAGCAGTTCGGCCGGGACAAACTACGCTAACTATGGCTACACCTTC.

The chain is built from TRBV27 and TRBJ2-7; D unresolved. Germline V gives CDR1 MNHEY, CDR2 SMNVEV (reference sequence). This CDR3 has 10 amino acids. Trimming shortened V by 9 bases and J by 2 bases, and 5 bases separated the two germline ends. The CDR3 here is CASGPYEQYF. In DNA, the CDR3 is TGTGCCAGTGGGCCCTACGAGCAGTACTTC.

This clone was observed once. V and J are TRBV27 and TRBJ2-7; maybe TRBD1 (5 bases). CDR1 and CDR2 (germline): MNHEY, SMNVEV (reference sequence). The CDR3 is made up of 15 amino acids. Trimming removed 7 bases at V and 3 bases at J, with 19 bases between. The CDR3 spells CASKGSRDSYYEQYF. CDR3 coding DNA: TGTGCCAGCAAAGGTAGTCGCGACAGTTACTACGAGCAGTACTTC.